A single TCR beta chain is shown here with its context. Antigen: not known. Measured with immunoSEQ multiplex PCR; TCRdb has only the in-frame clones, and not every one. The sample lists about 710,000 clones; approximately 73% were seen once. This record belongs to a study of shared clonotypes between healthy human individuals. Broader study findings: A handful of donors showed sharing of 4.5% to 6% of naive CD4 clonotypes. In this cohort, only blood was sampled, and tissue repertoires likely differ.

The CDR3 loop spans 15 amino acids. The V gene's germline CDR1 is LNHDA and CDR2 SQIVND (reference sequence). The germline V and J ends were trimmed by 3 bases and 2 bases, with 11 bases remaining between them. The donor population consisted of healthy HIV-negative adults with no recent acute infections or vaccinations. The donors, all of them Caucasian adults, lived in Nashville, Tennessee. The specimen was memory CD4+ T cells sorted from blood. Described subset: CD45RA-negative fraction. The sequence came from a woman aged 25 to 45 in good health. The chain recombines TRBV19 with TRBJ1-5; D unclear. The chain's CDR3 is CASSIFASGNQPQHF. The CDR3 bases are TGTGCCAGTAGTATCTTCGCTTCGGGCAATCAGCCCCAGCATTTT. Complete variable domain (other parts from reference TRBV19 and TRBJ1-5): DGGITQSPKYLFRKEGQNVTLSCEQNLNHDAMYWYRQDPGQGLRLIYYSQIVNDFQKGDIAEGYSVSREKKESFPLTVTSAQKNPTAFYLCASSIFASGNQPQHFGDGTRLSIL.